This TCR beta chain was identified during a study of blood T cells in healthy people across ages. Total RNA was extracted at no less than 5.5 micrograms per sample. In regard to this clonotype: Its antigen is still unknown. Germline is not matched at one junction end, which may reflect a read error.

General study points: Diversity estimates drawn from one million T cells were deemed underestimates. Observed TCR beta diversity per million T cells went down as age went up. This fall followed a roughly linear course with age.

For the second PCR, which ran for about 7 to 11 cycles, a sample-barcoded 5' primer and a J-beta primer mix were used. TCRdb re-called the 5' RACE reads through MiXCR, storing one row per CDR3 protein. Of 750,000 to 950,000 distinct CDR3 sequences listed, about 48% were seen once; the top ten hold about two fifths. The clonotype comes from a man older than 75 in good health. The sequenced material came from blood.

This CDR3 is CTTQTRGPSYGYTF. The CDR3 region has the DNA TGTACCACTCAGACTCGGGGGCCCTCCTATGGCTACACCTTC. This sequence joins TRBV24-1 and TRBJ1-2, with a tentative D call TRBD1 (6 bases). This CDR3 region has 14 residues. From germline, CDR1 is KGHDR and CDR2 SFDVKD.